This T cell receptor (beta chain) was captured in a study of blood T cell repertoires in COVID-19. About the research overall: The study drew acute and convalescent COVID-19 samples from the United States, Italy and Spain. T cells, B-cell-depleted T cells, or PBMCs supplied cDNA or gDNA.

This clone was counted between two and nine times. Source study methods: Amplification with reference gene primers provided the estimates of nucleated cell counts. This table comes from immunoSEQ multiplex PCR, and its TCRdb copy is limited to in-frame clones, with some not included. V, J and clone size were drawn from that table, and D and trimming were deduced from the DNA. Of approximately 230,000 clones in the sample, 86% were seen once. Germline V CDR1 and CDR2: MNHEY, SMNVEV (reference sequence). The CDR3 totals 13 residues. Trimming took 4 bases from V and 1 from J, leaving 7 bases between them.

This receptor was identified in a man younger than 45 who had recovered from COVID-19. This chain links TRBV27 with TRBJ1-2; D possibly corresponds to TRBD1 (5 bases). Sequencing used peripheral blood. The CDR3 sequence: CASSWGGNYGYTF. CDR3 DNA sequence: TGTGCCAGCAGTTGGGGGGGTAACTATGGCTACACCTTC.